The source of this T cell receptor beta chain is a study of spatial heterogeneity in lung cancer (dated by TCRdb to between 2018 and 2020). With respect to the entire study: Beta-chain transcripts were consistently detected in greater numbers than alpha-chain transcripts, which likely reflected higher beta-chain transcript abundance. In tumor regions, TCR transcript counts showed a strong correlation with a T cell transcriptional module score from matched bulk RNA-seq. In the raw uncorrected reads, each unique combination of TCR and UMI appeared on average more than ten times. In non-small cell lung cancer, the study quantitatively compared TCR alpha and beta repertoires across several tumor regions, matched nontumor lung, and blood. Nonsynonymous mutation counts, determined by whole-exome sequencing of tumor tissue, were related to features of the TCR repertoire. At surgery, both alpha and beta chains were TCR-sequenced in 220 tumor regions, fewer than 80 matched nontumor lung samples and a few dozen PBMC samples. Points the paper makes about the study in general: The tumor nonsynonymous mutation count correlated with the number of expanded alpha and beta TCRs within the tumor. TCR-seq was estimated to cover only around 7.2% of tumor T cells for alpha chains and roughly 12% for beta chains. Additional single-cell paired TCR alpha and beta sequencing was considered necessary to confirm, at a functional level, the hypothesis that regional TCRs recognize regional mutations. The count of ubiquitous expanded TCRs correlated with the count of ubiquitous nonsynonymous mutations, and the count of regional expanded TCRs correlated with the count of regional nonsynonymous mutations.

Libraries were made using 5' RACE. The instrument was a NextSeq 500. To allow correction of PCR and sequencing errors, the TCR library protocol tagged every TCR cDNA molecule with a unique molecular identifier. In the authors' own workflow: TCR identification, UMI-based error correction and CDR3 extraction were performed with Decombinator tools. Expanded TCRs were defined as those above a frequency of 2 per 1,000, corresponding to the top 1% of the tumor frequency distribution. Expanded tumor TCRs were classed as regional if statistically deemed absent (corrected P<0.05) from at least one tumor region, otherwise ubiquitous. Each repertoire was subsampled 100 times to 5,000 TCRs, after which Renyi diversity was computed with the R vegan package. CDR3 similarity networks were built from amino acid triplet string-kernel similarity, with CDR3s being connected when pairwise similarity was above 0.82. In-frame beta chains were kept once TCRdb had trimmed the public reads at Q25 with fastp and called clones with MiXCR. Each entry is one CDR3 protein sequence, shown with its most common DNA and genes. The V and J calls follow TCRdb's processing rather than the paper's. The sample contains just over 9,500 distinct CDR3 sequences, over 7.5% of them found a single time. The ten largest clones capture over 10% of the sample.

According to the study, the label for this sample's time point signals: sample taken at primary tumor resection. Donors were over 60 patients with early-stage, untreated non-small cell lung cancer from the lung TRACERx cohort. TCR sequencing used whole RNA extracted from tumor and nontumor lung tissue, or from cryopreserved PBMC samples, without cell sorting. Only patients for whom sufficient RNA was available from at least two tumor regions were selected for TCR sequencing. A lung pathologist reviewed the tumor and adjacent nontumor lung specimens before the specimens were selected. This clonotype qualifies as medium-sized (0.01 to 0.1%). No cognate antigen has been identified for it. The junction and the germline gene differ at one end; a read error may be behind it. Taken from cysteine to phenylalanine, the CDR3 has 14 residues. Only CDR3 DNA is held: 42 bases, read in frame from base 1. Based on the germline V gene (reference sequence), the CDR1 and CDR2 sequences are SSHAT and FNYEAQ.

The material was lung tumor tissue, obtained at surgery. The chain links TRBV7-7 with TRBJ2-1, with the D gene not confidently named. The TCR originated in a female donor with early-stage non-small cell lung cancer. In nucleotides, the sequence is TGTGCTAGCAGCTTGGAGCCCGGTCTCAATGAGCAGTTCTTC. The translation is CASSLEPGLNEQFF.